This TCR beta chain was identified in a study of blood T cells in healthy people across ages (dated by TCRdb to the mid-2010s). Turning to the overall study: In model experiments, template switching captured roughly one uniquely barcoded TCR beta cDNA molecule for every two T cells. The study measured age-related changes in TCR beta repertoire diversity using deep sequencing normalized with unique cDNA molecular identifiers. The donors were divided into four age groups: young (average approximately 16 years), middle-aged (approximately 39), aged (approximately 62) and long-lived (around 87). The study analyzed two additional independent replicas of 1 million unique cDNA reads from the same blood draw for two donors, one aged 18 to 30 and one aged 80 or older.

To note about this clonotype: Its antigen is unknown. Nothing much larger sits one base from this clone, and base qualities are not available.

The method was 5' RACE. For sequencing, an Illumina HiSeq 2500 was employed. A second PCR of about 7 to 12 cycles was run with a J-beta primer mix and a sample-barcoded 5' primer. A template-switch 5' adaptor carrying 12 random nucleotides introduced a unique molecular identifier onto each TCR beta cDNA molecule. At least 2.5 million CDR3-containing paired-end reads were obtained from each sample. The Mint cDNA synthesis kit, primed by a TRBC-specific oligonucleotide, was used to synthesize first-strand cDNA from all RNA. All cDNA was treated with uracil-DNA glycosylase and then went through a first 18-cycle PCR with the universal primers M1SS and BC2_uni_R. Per the source publication's procedure: Each sample was normalized by randomly selecting 1 million high-quality reads, each carrying a distinct molecular identifier. Reads sharing molecular identifiers were discarded rather than binned into consensus sequences. MiTCR, set to a Q25 quality threshold and the strictest error-elimination algorithm, was used for CDR3 identification, clonotype clustering and error correction. A nonparametric unseen species model using Euler transformation provided a lower-bound estimate of total TCR beta diversity. In TCRdb, the public reads were trimmed at Q25 with fastp and aligned with MiXCR, with productive beta chains retained. A single entry per CDR3 protein holds the most common genes and DNA from its merged rows. In this record, the V and J calls reflect TCRdb's handling and not the investigators' own analysis. A total of 750,000 to 950,000 distinct CDR3 sequences appear in this sample, around 24% of them only once. The top ten clonotypes cover 3% of the sample.

As encoded in the germline V gene, CDR1 is ENHRY while CDR2 is SYGVKD. V is reduced by 2 bases and J by 6 bases, leaving a spacing of 10 bases between them. Taken from cysteine to phenylalanine, the CDR3 has 14 residues. The DNA shown is the 42-base CDR3, in frame from base 1. The donors were a few dozen Caucasian individuals from Russia, aged roughly 6 to 90 years, who were systemically healthy. Roughly 9 milliliters of peripheral blood were drawn from each donor into EDTA-treated Vacutainer tubes. PBMCs were isolated by Ficoll-Paque density-gradient centrifugation, with at least 7 million obtained per sample. Trizol reagent was used to extract total RNA from the PBMCs, yielding at least 6 micrograms per sample. The percentages of naive CD45RAhigh/CD27high T cells were determined by flow cytometry on a PBMC aliquot from every donor. The full study reports these points: Bulk unsorted PBMC profiling prevented conclusive comparison of naive and antigen-experienced compartments. Donor CMV infection status was unknown, potentially confounding age-related changes in expanded clonotypes. Total diversity estimates from one million sequenced T cells were considered lower bounds and underestimates. Observed TCR beta diversity correlated strongly with the percentage of naive T cells measured by flow cytometry. Compared with the aged group, the long-lived group had more naive CD4+ T cells, fewer expanded clones and increased TCR diversity, suggesting age selection. As age increased, observed TCR beta diversity per million T cells dropped in a roughly linear way, and a significant reduction was already evident by age approximately 40.

These same data were also listed under a study on T cells of mothers and their children. The second publication reports: The donors were nine systemically healthy Caucasian individuals, made up of three mothers and their six children. cDNA synthesis used all of the extracted RNA, with 1.5 ug of RNA in each 15 ul reaction. In the second PCR, the M1S primer added sample barcodes and 2-4 random nucleotides. More than 8 million TCR beta CDR3 reads were obtained from each mother, and roughly 3 million reads were obtained from each child. Thymic selection similarly shapes TCR recombination output in related and unrelated pairs, with minor effect from inherited differences. Normalized repertoire overlap in related mother-child pairs was always slightly higher than in unrelated mother-child pairs, but the difference was never significant. No persistent microchimeric T cell clones were found, with a detection sensitivity of roughly 100 clones per million clonotypes. In the study, deep NGS was used to compare the TCR beta repertoires of mothers and children, and features distinguishing related mother-child pairs from unrelated individuals were sought. Mothers averaged around 40 +/- 4 years of age and children averaged around 11 +/- 4 years. After adapter ligation with NEBNext reagents, the libraries were sequenced on Illumina HiSeq 2000 with 100+100 nt paired-end reads. To prevent cross-contamination, the mother and child libraries were prepared one month apart and sequenced in separate runs. For each donor, between about 500,000 and 2,200,000 distinct TCR beta clonotypes were identified. Naive TCR beta clonotypes were estimated from low-frequency clonotypes matched to each donor's FACS-determined naive share, without sorting.

The sequence came from a boy between 5 and 17 years old in good health. The sequence links TRBV10-3 to TRBJ1-4, with no reliable assignment of the D segment. Material: blood. The CDR3 protein sequence reads: CAISERAEDEKLFF. The bases are TGTGCCATCAGTGAGAGGGCAGAAGATGAAAAACTGTTTTTT.